Below, one T cell receptor (beta chain) is given with its context. Its binding antigen is unknown. No qualities accompany the bases; no much larger clone lies one base away. The sample comes from a study of cytomegalovirus exposure and HLA in healthy donors (dated by TCRdb to 2016 to 2017). For the study in its entirety: An earlier analysis of several hundred of the donors reported 276 Gb of sequence data and 117 million unique TCR beta sequences obtained from around 170 million T cells. An early release covering about 600 HLA-typed donors comprised around 300 gigabases of sequencing data and roughly 86 million unique TCR sequences. The genetic ancestry cluster associated with self-reported Caucasian donors included 70% to 85% of the 300 to 400 genotyped donors. The aim of the study was to test whether cataloging public T cell receptors could identify signatures of past pathogen exposure. The T cell repertoires of 700 or so subjects were profiled by immunosequencing and related to cytomegalovirus serostatus. In addition to the first cohort of 650 to 800 subjects, a separate validation cohort of 100 to 150 different subjects was used. To predict cytomegalovirus infection status, the study brought together high-throughput TCR immunosequencing, statistical association of individual TCRs with disease status, and machine learning. A later analysis re-analyzed previously published TCR beta repertoires from 666 donors and added high-resolution HLA genotyping to study TCR occurrence patterns. Rather than using new phenotypic data, the later analysis identified candidate immune exposures from TCR beta sequences and from how often those sequences occurred across donors. An earlier analysis of some 500 of the donors used high-throughput TCR beta sequencing to judge whether each TCR beta V gene segment behaved as functional or pseudogenic. Donor age, sex, ethnicity and CMV serostatus were collected together with the repertoire data. A later genetic analysis used genome-wide SNP genotypes for about three fifths of the roughly 700 donors, treating that subset as a discovery cohort. All discovery cohort repertoires had been generated on a single sequencing platform. Class I and class II HLA loci were covered by the typing at four-digit resolution. The number of donors typed differed by locus, with roughly 620-630 for A, B, C, DRB1 and DQB1, more than 500 for DQA1, some 570 for DPA1, and approximately 470 for DPB1. Because of strong linkage in the cohort, 4 to 6 DR-DQ haplotypes were treated as single units for association and clustering. Among around 400 genotyped donors of the cohort, an average of approximately 250,000 unique TCR beta nucleotide sequences were sequenced per donor, around 20% of them non-productive. Paper-wide results and their limitations: A further reported finding was that TCR beta sequences accurately predicted the HLA-A and HLA-B alleles for most subjects in the first cohort. The authors suggested that the approach could potentially be generalized to other disease states and immunological phenotypes. When HLA alleles, especially DR and DQ, strongly co-occurred, TCR associations were difficult to assign to individual alleles. Broadly in line with IMGT annotations, most TCR beta V segments showed up in productive rearrangements about 87% or about 30% of the time in an earlier analysis of 450 to 600 of the donors. Three of the identified cytomegalovirus-associated TCR beta chains were confirmed in vitro to be specific for cytomegalovirus antigens. Cytomegalovirus status was reported to be diagnosed by the classifier with high specificity and sensitivity in both the original and validation cohorts. Most CMV-associated TCR beta chains appeared to be HLA-restricted in a later analysis, and the HLA associations seemed to be driven largely by CMV exposure. HLA typing was unavailable for some donors at each locus, so association tests used only the typed subset. A cluster of highly shared sequence variants was judged likely to represent a technical artifact of the sequencing pipeline. A later genetic analysis associated a missense DCLRE1C variant with V-gene and J-gene trimming of TCR beta chains, and an independent cohort replicated the association. The cohort was sequenced for TCR beta chains only, and without alpha or paired-chain data the features that could be detected were limited. Most TCR sequences were seen in very few donors, while some public TCRs were found in many individuals. In a later analysis, HLA-associated TCR beta chains were found to be more clonally expanded and to have lower generation probabilities than equally common non-associated chains. For the cohort, immune exposure information was limited to CMV serostatus. Because counts were too low, approximately 18 rarely observed V segments, including chromosome 9 orphons, were excluded from the earlier analysis of around 640 of the donors. In the study, 150 to 200 TCR beta chains were listed as associated with cytomegalovirus. Specific HLA alleles were associated with 15,000 to 20,000 TCR beta sequences at a false discovery rate of 0.05 in a later analysis. A later analysis found that TCR association rates varied across HLA loci, with DRB1 alleles showing the most associated TCRs and HLA-C alleles the fewest. Compared with the 666-donor mean, donors in an Asian-associated ancestry cluster had fewer N-insertions in productive TCRs, according to a later genetic analysis. The presence/absence analyses assumed that sequencing depth was roughly uniform across donors, and that assumption may not be true. In a later analysis, several top co-occurrence clusters were reported to appear linked to parvovirus B19, influenza, CMV and Epstein-Barr virus. Linkage disequilibrium might explain the correlated functional status among segregating V segments, but an unknown experimental factor could not be excluded. The 87-base-pair reads could not distinguish some IMGT-functional V segments, including TRBV6-2 and TRBV6-3, so those segments were excluded.

V was cut back by 7 bases and J by 4 bases, leaving a gap of 8 bases between them. As encoded in the germline V gene (reference sequence), CDR1 is MNHEY while CDR2 is SMNVEV. Spanning cysteine to phenylalanine, the CDR3 consists of 13 amino acids. Of all the DNA, just the CDR3 is kept, 39 bases in frame from base 1. Libraries were made using the immunoSEQ multiplex PCR assay. The multiplex PCR relied on a mix of 60 forward primers for TCR Vbeta segments and 13 reverse primers for TCR Jbeta segments. Amplification of the CDR3 region of rearranged TCR beta genes was performed with a multiplex PCR assay on genomic DNA. On the Illumina HiSeq System, the amplified TCR beta libraries were sequenced as 87-base-pair reads. The published analysis was carried out like this. In a later analysis, 70 million to 95 million unique TCR beta chains were counted across the approximately 620 repertoires, and roughly 11 million of these chains were shared by at least two donors. A nearest-neighbor algorithm error-corrected the raw reads and collapsed the reads into unique sequences, merging closely related sequences to remove PCR and sequencing errors. Alignment of CDR3 sequences to IMGT reference sequences was used to assign V, D and J gene segments. For a sequence to be retained, a match of at least six nucleotides to both a V gene segment and a J gene segment was required. A rearrangement counted as productive if the CDR3 had no stop codons and remained in frame with V and J, and every other rearrangement counted as non-productive. CDR3 was defined by IMGT convention, running from the second conserved V-encoded cysteine to the conserved J-encoded phenylalanine. Sequences without an unambiguous match to a single V gene segment were excluded from the earlier analysis of about 600 of the donors. In an earlier analysis of several hundred of the donors, V segments were called functional above 56.7% productive rearrangements and were called segregating when the between-donor standard deviation exceeded 5%. A statistical classification framework was built for diagnosing cytomegalovirus status from the catalog of TCR beta chain sequences. In a later analysis, TCR nucleotide sequences were compared against IMGT/GENE-DB human TR gene sequences so that V and J genes could be assigned. In a later analysis, CDR3 sequences and most-parsimonious VDJ recombination scenarios were assigned using the TCRdist pipeline. A later analysis defined each TCR beta chain by its CDR3 amino acid sequence plus V-gene family, and excluded reads lacking a unique V-gene family. To address suspected cross-contamination and a sequencing artifact, a later analysis removed roughly 580 highly shared, low-generation-probability nucleotide sequences. A later analysis calculated a clonal expansion index for each public chain from normalized within-repertoire ranks of inferred template counts. In a later analysis, generation probabilities were computed with a VDJ recombination model fitted to out-of-frame rearrangements, and the resulting probabilities were checked against IGoR. In a later analysis, TCR-TCR, TCR-HLA and TCR-CMV co-occurrence was scored with hypergeometric tests, and a repertoire-size bias correction was applied to TCR pairs. A later analysis estimated false discovery rates by permuting HLA or CMV assignments 20 times. In a later analysis, co-occurring TCRs were grouped with DBSCAN, and TCRdist sequence similarity was added when clustering was performed within HLA-allele-positive subsets. Co-occurrence clustering excluded repertoires with fewer than 30,000 or more than 120,000 public chains, plus five with anomalous nucleotide sharing. Drawn from immuneACCESS, this table holds only the in-frame rearrangements with V and J called that TCRdb kept. Clones are partly lost; checked studies trace under half to an unresolved V gene and leave the rest unexplained. Clonal size and the V and J genes are those of that table, whereas D and trimming came from the DNA. The sample table holds approximately 170,000 clones, of which 73% were seen once. The top ten clonotypes cover about 5% of the sample.

The cohort was made up of approximately 670 healthy bone marrow donors. Cohort members were all nominally healthy when sampled, although unrecorded immune exposures were likely present. The donor tested CMV seropositive and was one of the 289 seropositive cohort members. A peripheral blood sample was collected from each donor, and TCR beta sequencing was performed on peripheral blood mononuclear cells. The Qiagen DNeasy Blood Extraction Kit was used to extract genomic DNA from the blood cell samples. Specimen: PBMCs. This chain joins TRBV27 to TRBJ1-6; the D gene remains uncertain. The clonotype originates from a woman in her late teens or twenties in good health and CMV-seropositive. CDR3 sequence: CASKGGYNSPLHF. The DNA sequence is given as TGTGCCAGCAAGGGAGGATATAATTCACCCCTCCACTTT.